This T cell receptor beta chain was recovered during a study of T cells in Graves' hyperthyroidism and ophthalmopathy. At the level of the study: Peripheral blood specimens were obtained at initial diagnosis, prior to any treatment. General observations from the study: The model anticipated ophthalmopathy a median approximately 6.7 months pre-onset.

This CDR3 is built from 13 residues. V dropped 6 bases and J dropped 0 bases, with 8 bases sitting between them. From germline, CDR1 is KGHSH and CDR2 LQKENI. Regions amplified from RNA transcripts were the TCR beta CDR3 regions. The study used the HTBI primer set for a first-round RT-PCR of the TCR CDR3. TCRdb reprocessed the multiplex PCR reads with MiXCR, giving one entry per CDR3 protein. The sample contains about 740,000 distinct CDR3 sequences, approximately 14% of which appear only once. PBMCs were derived from roughly 10 ml fresh peripheral blood. Turning to this clonotype: Its antigen remains unidentified.

The chain is built from TRBV18 and TRBJ2-5, with D tentatively TRBD1 (6 bases). The source of this sequence is a woman in her late teens or twenties with Graves' hyperthyroidism. Material: blood. The CDR3 here is CASSRGYQETQYF. The DNA of the CDR3 is TGTGCCAGCTCGAGGGGGTACCAAGAGACCCAGTACTTC.